The clone carrying this T cell receptor (beta chain) was counted once. Antigen unknown. These data come from a study of T-cell memory formation after mild COVID-19. Whole-study results and caveats: Within pre-infection memory, some responding clones were found, suggesting cross-reactive memory joined. Clones that shrank (day 15 to 85) were balanced CD4/CD8, whereas later expanders leaned CD4+.

TCRalpha and TCRbeta libraries used 5'RACE with constant-segment primers and UMIs. Using its own MiXCR run on the 5' RACE reads, TCRdb lists one record per CDR3 protein. The sample lists approximately 490,000 distinct CDR3 sequences, roughly 22% occurring once. The TCR was taken from an adult woman who had mild COVID-19 (a few samples of this study predate the infection). Cell type and time point are not known. The sequencing sample was made of PBMCs or a T cell subset sorted from them (not recorded which).

The CDR3 loop reads CATTPSAPPYEQYF. In DNA form, the CDR3 reads TGTGCCACCACCCCCTCAGCCCCCCCCTACGAGCAGTACTTC. The chain uses TRBV24-1 and TRBJ2-7; D remains ambiguous. V lost 8 bases and J 2 bases, leaving 15 bases between the germline ends. CDR1 is KGHDR and CDR2 is SFDVKD in the germline V gene. The CDR3 has 14 amino acids.